These 27 T cell receptor beta chains share one sample of origin, sequenced in a study of blood T cell repertoires in COVID-19. Method: immunoSEQ multiplex PCR; TCRdb's copy keeps in-frame clones and lacks some. The sample yields about 320,000 clones, about 90% seen once. Sequenced material: PBMCs or T cells enriched from blood (not recorded which). The receptors shown here come from a man aged 30 to 45 who had recovered from COVID-19.

This clone has only one observation. CDR3 amino acids: CASSLPGQGSEKLFF. The CDR3 bases are TGTGCCAGCAGTTTACCGGGACAGGGGAGTGAAAAACTGTTTTTT. The chain joins TRBV6-5 to TRBJ1-4; TRBD1 matches 10 bases. The V segment lost 4 bases and the J segment 7 bases; nucleotides outside the gene matches: 6. Per the germline V gene, CDR1 is MNHEY and CDR2 is SVGAGI. The length of the CDR3 is 15 residues.

This clone has only one observation. This chain links TRBV5-5 with TRBJ2-7; 7 bases are shared with TRBD2. Germline CDR1 is SGHKS and CDR2 is YYEKEE (reference sequence). CDR3 length equals 13 residues. V lost 6 bases to trimming and J lost 3 bases; unmatched junction nucleotides: 6. The CDR3 region has the DNA TGTGCCAGCAAAGCTAGCGGCCTCTACGAGCAGTACTTC. This gives the protein CASKASGLYEQYF.

The gene calls are TRBV9 and TRBJ2-3, with 12 bases identical to TRBD2. CDR1 SGDLS and CDR2 YYNGEE come from the germline V gene. V dropped 2 bases and J dropped 6; count of bases not matched to a gene: 7. CDR3 length: 16 residues. This CDR3 is CASSVTSGGPPDTQYF. In nucleotides, the CDR3 is TGTGCCAGCAGCGTGACTAGCGGGGGCCCCCCCGATACGCAGTATTTT.

This chain uses TRBV30 with TRBJ1-5, with 9 bases that match TRBD1. The CDR3 is 13 amino acids. The germline V gene encodes CDR1 GTSNPN and CDR2 SVGIG (reference sequence). Trimming cost V 5 bases and J 6 bases; bases outside gene matches: 5. The chain's CDR3 is CAWGQGTSQPQHF. CDR3 DNA: TGTGCCTGGGGACAGGGGACCAGTCAGCCCCAGCATTTT.

This clone was detected only once. This chain connects TRBV4-1 to TRBJ2-2; 7 bases line up with TRBD1. The V and J ends lost 3 bases and 0 bases, in that order; junction bases with no gene match: 1. Germline V gene data show CDR1 as MGHRA and CDR2 as YSYEKL. This CDR3 has 15 amino acids. The DNA of the CDR3 is TGCGCCAGCAGCCAGGACAGGTCGAACACCGGGGAGCTGTTTTTT. This gives the protein CASSQDRSNTGELFF.

V and J are TRBV27 and TRBJ1-5; 7 bases are a match to TRBD1. CDR3 size: 16 residues. The germline V gene has CDR1 MNHEY and CDR2 SMNVEV (reference sequence). Trimming removed 1 base from V and 3 bases from J; junction bases left unmatched: 6. CDR3 in DNA: TGTGCCAGCAGTTTATGGGGGACAGATAACAATCAGCCCCAGCATTTT. This gives the protein CASSLWGTDNNQPQHF.

The rearrangement joins TRBV23-1 to TRBJ2-6; D remains ambiguous. TRBV23-1 is filed as an ORF, its function uncertain. This CDR3 is built from 18 residues. Trimming stripped 8 bases from V and 0 bases from J, with 20 bases between. The CDR3 sequence: CASSPPRAGNSGANVLTF. CDR3 DNA: TGCGCCAGCTCTCCCCCTCGCGCAGGCAACTCTGGGGCCAACGTCCTGACTTTC.

V usage is TRBV10-3 and J usage is TRBJ2-7; D perhaps matches TRBD1 (8 bases). V lost 6 bases, J lost 5 bases, and 14 bases lay in between. The CDR3 has 13 amino acids. The germline CDR1 and CDR2 sequences are ENHRY and SYGVKD. The CDR3 DNA follows: TGTGCCATCAGAGGACAGGGAGGGGACGAGCAGTACTTC. It yields the protein CAIRGQGGDEQYF.

The count of this clone is one. This sequence joins TRBV10-3 and TRBJ2-2, with 8 bases that match TRBD1. Trimming took 6 bases from V and 6 from J; bases not matched to a gene: 3. The germline gives CDR1 ENHRY, CDR2 SYGVKD. There are 13 residues in the CDR3. The CDR3 here is CAIRQGAAGELFF. CDR3 in DNA: TGTGCCATCAGGCAGGGGGCGGCCGGGGAGCTGTTTTTT.

This chain joins TRBV27 and TRBJ1-5, with 8 positions matching TRBD1. J gave up 6 bases and V 1 base, and 5 bases lay outside the gene matches. The V gene's germline CDR1 is MNHEY and CDR2 SMNVEV (reference sequence). The CDR3 runs to 15 residues. This CDR3 is CASSLYRGEGQPQHF. CDR3 sequence (DNA): TGTGCCAGCAGTTTATACAGGGGGGAGGGTCAGCCCCAGCATTTT.

The chain recombines TRBV5-1 with TRBJ1-1; 7 bases are shared with TRBD1. The CDR3 length is 15 residues. V lost 3 bases to trimming and J lost 4 bases; unmatched junction nucleotides: 9. Per the germline V gene, CDR1 is SGHRS and CDR2 is YFSETQ. In DNA, the CDR3 is TGCGCCAGCAGCTCGGGACAGCCTTTGCGCACTGAAGCTTTCTTT. Protein product: CASSSGQPLRTEAFF. The whole variable domain, remainder taken from reference TRBV5-1 and TRBJ1-1, is KAGVTQTPRYLIKTRGQQVTLSCSPISGHRSVSWYQQTPGQGLQFLFEYFSETQRNKGNFPGRFSGRQFSNSRSEMNVSTLELGDSALYLCASSSGQPLRTEAFFGQGTRLTVV.

J is TRBJ2-3 and V is TRBV11-3; D gene uncertain. V lost 1 base, J lost 3 bases, and 5 bases lay in between. The CDR3 is 13 amino acids. Germline CDR1 and CDR2: SGHNT and YENEEA. The CDR3 loop reads CASSLGSTDTQYF. DNA of the CDR3: TGTGCCAGCAGCTTAGGTAGTACAGATACGCAGTATTTT.

This sequence joins TRBV19 and TRBJ1-5; 9 bases are shared with TRBD1. Germline V CDR1 and CDR2: LNHDA, SQIVND (reference sequence). The ends lost 1 base at V and 5 bases at J; junction bases unmatched: 3. The CDR3 is 15 residues long. CDR3 residues: CASSIVRDRDQPQHF. CDR3 nucleotides: TGTGCCAGTAGTATAGTCCGGGACAGGGATCAGCCCCAGCATTTT.

V and J are TRBV27 and TRBJ2-5; TRBD1 aligns across 11 bases. The V gene end was trimmed by 5 bases and the J gene end by 8 bases; junction bases not matched to a gene: 4. CDR3 length: 13 residues. From germline, CDR1 is MNHEY and CDR2 SMNVEV (reference sequence). CDR3 in amino acids: CASSLGQGVTQYF. DNA of the CDR3: TGTGCCAGCAGTCTGGGACAGGGGGTTACCCAGTACTTC.

The V and J genes are TRBV5-1 and TRBJ1-1; D unclear. The CDR3 is 14 residues long. Per germline, CDR1 SGHRS and CDR2 YFSETQ. Between the trimmed V and J ends, which lost 2 bases and 4 bases, there was a span of 12 bases. The CDR3 region has the DNA TGCGCCAGCAGCTTTGGTGGGGAGGGCACTGAAGCTTTCTTT. Residues: CASSFGGEGTEAFF. The whole variable domain, filled in from reference TRBV5-1 and TRBJ1-1, reads KAGVTQTPRYLIKTRGQQVTLSCSPISGHRSVSWYQQTPGQGLQFLFEYFSETQRNKGNFPGRFSGRQFSNSRSEMNVSTLELGDSALYLCASSFGGEGTEAFFGQGTRLTVV.

This sequence joins TRBV19 and TRBJ1-1; a weak D match, TRBD1 (5 bases). The CDR3 consists of 15 residues. V dropped 5 bases and J dropped 0 bases, with 13 bases sitting between them. Germline V gene lookup returns CDR1 LNHDA and CDR2 SQIVND (reference sequence). The CDR3 DNA follows: TGTGCCAGTAGTCCCTTGGACATCATGAACACTGAAGCTTTCTTT. The encoded protein is CASSPLDIMNTEAFF.

The chain links TRBV27 to TRBJ2-7; D is possibly TRBD1 (6 bases). The germline V gene encodes CDR1 MNHEY and CDR2 SMNVEV (reference sequence). The ends were cut back, 4 bases at V and 2 bases at J, with 12 bases in the middle. The CDR3 consists of 14 residues. The CDR3 here is CASSSSGAPYEQYF. Here the CDR3 DNA reads TGTGCCAGCAGTTCCTCAGGGGCTCCCTACGAGCAGTACTTC.

The rearrangement joins TRBV7-2 to TRBJ1-4; TRBD1 matches at 8 bases. Germline-derived CDR1 and CDR2 are SGHTA and FQGNSA. V lost 4 bases, J lost 6 bases, and 7 bases stayed unmatched. The CDR3 is 15 residues long. The CDR3 nucleotides read TGTGCCAGCAGCTCGGGACAGGCCCGGCATGAAAAACTGTTTTTT. It is translated as CASSSGQARHEKLFF.

This chain joins TRBV15 and TRBJ2-3, with 7 bases lining up with TRBD1. The CDR3 sequence is 17 residues long. Trimming cost V 5 bases and J 5 bases; bases outside gene matches: 16. CDR1 and CDR2 (germline): LNHNV, YYDKDF (reference sequence). The CDR3 coding sequence is TGTGCCACCAGCCGCACAGGGGCGAGTAGTTCCGGAGATACGCAGTATTTT. This encodes CATSRTGASSSGDTQYF.

The chain couples TRBV3-1 (or the pseudogene TRBV3-2) to TRBJ1-2; D is unresolved. Germline V gene sequence: CDR1 LGHDT, CDR2 YNNKEL (reference sequence). CDR3 length: 13 residues. Trimming pared 4 bases from V and 5 bases from J, leaving 11 bases between. CDR3 in amino acids: CASSPAMSYGYTF. The CDR3, as DNA: TGTGCCAGCAGCCCTGCTATGAGTTATGGCTACACCTTC.

CDR3 protein: CSVARTVYNEQFF. The CDR3 bases are TGCAGCGTTGCGCGGACAGTTTACAATGAGCAGTTCTTC. The gene calls are TRBV29-1 and TRBJ2-1; tentative D call: TRBD1 (6 bases). This CDR3 contains 13 residues. Trimming left V 4 bases short and J 4 bases short, with 11 bases between. CDR1 SQVTM and CDR2 ANQGSEA come from the germline V gene.

This chain joins TRBV9 and TRBJ2-5, with D maybe TRBD2 (6 bases). The CDR3 length is 15 residues. V was trimmed by 4 bases and J by 1 base, leaving 14 bases between them. Looked up from germline, CDR1 is SGDLS and CDR2 is YYNGEE. Here the CDR3 reads CASSFSQRVQETQYF. CDR3 coding DNA: TGTGCCAGCAGCTTCTCCCAGCGGGTCCAAGAGACCCAGTACTTC.

This chain connects TRBV5-1 to TRBJ2-1; 10 bases align to TRBD2. The CDR3 totals 14 residues. Germline V lookup: CDR1 SGHRS, CDR2 YFSETQ. V lost 0 bases and J lost 7; bases outside the gene matches: 1. CDR3 protein: CASSLDSGGNEQFF. The CDR3 nucleotides are TGCGCCAGCAGCTTGGATAGCGGGGGGAATGAGCAGTTCTTC.

The chain joins TRBV19 to TRBJ1-5; a possible D gene is TRBD1 (6 bases). This CDR3 is built from 16 residues. Deletions cut 4 bases from V and 0 bases from J, with 13 bases between. Germline V CDR1 and CDR2: LNHDA, SQIVND (reference sequence). CDR3 protein: CASSTPTGVSNQPQHF. CDR3 nucleotides: TGTGCCAGTAGTACCCCGACAGGTGTTAGCAATCAGCCCCAGCATTTT.

The CDR3, as DNA: TGTGCCAGCAGCCAGGTAGGGGGCCCAGATACGCAGTATTTT. This encodes CASSQVGGPDTQYF. The chain couples TRBV3-1 (or the pseudogene TRBV3-2) to TRBJ2-3, with 7 bases lining up with TRBD1. The ends lost 3 bases at V and 4 bases at J; junction bases unmatched: 4. This CDR3 has 14 residues. Looked up from germline, CDR1 is LGHDT and CDR2 is YNNKEL (reference sequence).

The rearrangement uses TRBV28 and TRBJ2-4; TRBD1 agrees at 7 bases. Trimming removed 4 bases from V and 3 bases from J; junction bases left unmatched: 6. Germline CDR1 and CDR2: MDHEN and SYDVKM. There are 15 residues in the CDR3. The CDR3 DNA sequence: TGTGCCAGCAGTTCCCGGGACAGTTACAAAAACATTCAGTACTTC. Translation: CASSSRDSYKNIQYF.

The J gene is TRBJ2-3, the V gene TRBV24-1, with 9 bases fitting TRBD1. Losses at the gene ends were 4 bases for V and 2 bases for J; bases not matched to a gene: 6. This CDR3 spans 16 amino acids. Germline lookup yields CDR1 KGHDR and CDR2 SFDVKD. CDR3: CATSDPTGGFTDTQYF. CDR3 in DNA: TGTGCCACCAGTGACCCGACAGGGGGGTTCACAGATACGCAGTATTTT.